This T cell receptor beta chain derives from a study of beta chain features in type 1 diabetes. Per germline, CDR1 LNHDA and CDR2 SQIVND (reference sequence). V lost 0 bases, J lost 4 bases, and 8 bases stayed unmatched. The CDR3 has 16 residues. The entirety of the isolated RNA underwent reverse transcription, so expressed TCRB transcripts were sequenced. This table comes from immunoSEQ multiplex PCR, and its TCRdb copy is limited to in-frame clones, with some not included. Of more than 300,000 clones in the sample, around 15% were seen once. This clone was recorded a few times. This TCR came from a young woman in good health. Sequencing was done on a sample of naive CD4+ T cells from blood. The V and J genes are TRBV19 and TRBJ2-7, with 8 bases fitting TRBD1. The CDR3 here is CASSIDTRQGAYEQYF. CDR3 DNA sequence: TGTGCCAGTAGTATAGACACGCGGCAGGGGGCTTACGAGCAGTACTTC.